A selection of T cell receptor beta chains follows, all from one sample in a study of control samples from healthy donors and cancer patients. Repertoires were generated with immunoSEQ multiplex PCR, while TCRdb's copy carries only in-frame clones and drops some. The table shows about 6,700 clones, with approximately 83% occurring only once. Specimen: formalin-fixed, paraffin-embedded tissue. The receptors shown here come from a male donor with melanoma. The CDR3 runs from the conserved cysteine through the conserved F or W.

>TRBV6-5|TRBJ1-6
CASTPRPGAGSPLHF
>TRBV19|TRBJ1-5
CATKGLPVNQPQHF
>TRBV6-5|TRBJ1-6
CASAPMSSYNSPLHF
>TRBV5-6|TRBJ1-6
CASSLGAAGYNSPLHF
>TRBV5-5|TRBJ1-3
CASSSNAGNTIYF
>TRBV11-2|TRBJ1-2
CASSLFGVYTF
>TRBV7-9|TRBJ1-3
CASSLALRDSAGNTIYF
>TRBV9|TRBJ1-3
CASSAYRASSGNTIYF
>TRBV6-5|TRBJ2-7
CASRQGLGEQYF
>TRBV19|TRBJ1-5
CASSILFGTAPNQPQHF
>TRBV18|TRBJ2-3
CASSSLAGTSTDTQYF
>TRBV18|TRBJ1-4
CASSPGRGLLRDEKLFF
>TRBV6-5|TRBJ1-6
CASSPRGSYNSPLHF
>TRBV6-2/TRBV6-3|TRBJ2-5
CASSQKETQYF
>TRBV6-6|TRBJ1-1
CASSPRTGLTEAFF
>TRBV7-6|TRBJ2-3
CASSLSGAADTQYF
>TRBV25-1|TRBJ1-5
CASSELGNQPQHF
>TRBV6-2/TRBV6-3|TRBJ2-1
CASSKTGFGYNEQFF
>TRBV19|TRBJ1-1
CASSITGVGTEAFF
>TRBV6-6|TRBJ2-5
CASSYSRQGLQETQYF
>TRBV27|TRBJ1-2
CASSPGTYYGYTF
>TRBV10-3|TRBJ2-3
CAISEGSGRFVDTQYF
>TRBV9|TRBJ1-1
CASSVGVGGNTEAFF
>TRBV11-3|TRBJ2-3
CASSLGLASDTQYF
>TRBV24-1|TRBJ2-1
CATSDGQAYNEQFF
>TRBV30|TRBJ1-4
CAWSANANEKLFF
>TRBV27|TRBJ1-6
CASSSRRYKSSYNSPLHF
>TRBV6-5|TRBJ1-2
CASSSGQGFGYTF
>TRBV2|TRBJ1-4
CASSDQVGYEKLFF
>TRBV27|TRBJ1-4
CASSLTSLSEKLFF
>TRBV2|TRBJ1-4
CATSGRRGTNEKLFF
>TRBV27|TRBJ2-2
CASSPKGTSLGELFF
>TRBV29-1|TRBJ1-5
CSAGEGSNQPQHF
>TRBV4-1|TRBJ2-3
CASSQELAGGRDTQYF
>TRBV6-5|TRBJ1-3
CATDGPRSGNTIYF
>TRBV4-2|TRBJ1-4
CASSQGGTATNEKLFF
>TRBV6-6|TRBJ1-4
CASSYPGGDEKLFF
>TRBV7-8|TRBJ1-3
CATKTGGGDTIYF
>TRBV14|TRBJ2-3
CASSRDFTDTQYF